This T cell receptor beta chain originates from a study of blood T cells in healthy people across ages (dated by TCRdb to about 2015). With regard to the full study: In model experiments, roughly one uniquely barcoded TCR beta cDNA molecule per two T cells was captured by template switching. For two donors (one aged 18 to 29 and one aged 80 or older), the study analyzed two additional independent replicas of 1 million unique cDNA reads from the same blood draw. Donors of different ages were randomly distributed across sequencing lanes to avoid experimental bias. The donors were split into four age groups: young (average around 15 years), middle-aged (about 40), aged (more than 60) and long-lived (approximately 80). Age-related changes in TCR beta repertoire diversity were measured in the study by deep sequencing normalized with unique cDNA molecular identifiers.

The donors were roughly 39 Caucasian individuals from Russia, aged roughly 6 to 90 years, who were systemically healthy. Roughly 11 milliliters of peripheral blood were drawn from each donor into EDTA-treated Vacutainer tubes. PBMCs were isolated by Ficoll-Paque density-gradient centrifugation, with at least 6 million obtained per sample. Trizol reagent was used to extract total RNA from the PBMCs, yielding at least 5.5 micrograms per sample. For every donor, flow cytometry on a PBMC aliquot measured the percentage of naive CD45RAhigh/CD27high T cells. Receptor libraries were prepared by 5' RACE. For sequencing, an Illumina HiSeq 2500 was employed. The second PCR ran for roughly 7 to 12 cycles and used a J-beta primer mix along with a sample-barcoded 5' primer. Each TCR beta cDNA molecule received a unique molecular identifier from a template-switch 5' adaptor carrying 12 random nucleotides. At least 2.5 million CDR3-containing paired-end reads were obtained from each sample. First-strand cDNA was synthesized from all RNA with the Mint cDNA synthesis kit, primed by a TRBC-specific oligonucleotide. All cDNA was treated with uracil-DNA glycosylase and then went through a first 18-cycle PCR with the universal primers M1SS and BC2_uni_R. Turning to the authors' computational methods: Normalization of each sample was performed by random selection of 1 million high-quality reads, each carrying a distinct molecular identifier. Reads with shared molecular identifiers were discarded instead of being binned into consensus sequences. MiTCR, set to a Q25 quality threshold and the strictest error-elimination algorithm, was used for CDR3 identification, clonotype clustering and error correction. A nonparametric unseen species model with Euler transformation was used to estimate a lower bound on total TCR beta diversity. In TCRdb, the public reads were trimmed at Q25 with fastp and aligned with MiXCR, with productive beta chains retained. Every entry covers one CDR3 protein and lists the most common genes and DNA from its rows. TCRdb's processing, not the study's, gives the V and J calls here. Across this sample there are about 1.8 million distinct CDR3 sequences, with around half seen only once. More than 2% of the sample rests with the top ten.

Here is what the overall study found, with its caveats: Because the CMV infection status of the donors was unknown, age-related changes in expanded clonotypes may potentially have been confounded. Because profiling used bulk unsorted PBMCs, naive and antigen-experienced compartments could not be compared conclusively. As age increased, observed TCR beta diversity per million T cells dropped in a roughly linear way, and a significant reduction was already evident by age roughly 40. Total diversity estimates from one million sequenced T cells were considered lower bounds and underestimates. The percentage of naive T cells measured by flow cytometry correlated strongly with observed TCR beta diversity. Compared with the aged group, the long-lived group had more naive CD4+ T cells, fewer expanded clones and increased TCR diversity, a pattern suggesting age selection.

V is reduced by 8 bases and J by 5 bases, leaving a spacing of 9 bases between them. From its cysteine to its phenylalanine, the CDR3 spans 12 amino acids. Only the CDR3 portion is preserved as DNA: 36 bases, with reading frame beginning at the first base. On this clonotype itself: The target of this receptor is not known. Within one base of it there is no much larger clone, and no base qualities were kept.

The sequence is built from TRBV12-3 or TRBV12-4 and TRBJ1-4; possibly the D gene is TRBD1, per 5 matching bases. The sample taken for sequencing was blood. This TCR was sampled from a woman aged 40 to 50 in good health. For the CDR3, the sequence is CASVGDNEKLFF. The nucleotides are TGTGCCAGCGTGGGGGACAATGAAAAACTGTTTTTT.